This T cell receptor (beta chain) was obtained from a study of T cells in Graves' hyperthyroidism and ophthalmopathy. Study observations and caveats: For ophthalmopathy, model prediction preceded onset by a median roughly 6.3 months.

This clonotype was counted at least ten times. Its matching antigen is unknown. Patients with uncontrolled infections, other autoimmune diseases, pregnancy or lactation were excluded. The study based diagnoses on clinical symptoms, serum thyroxine and TRAb, thyroid ultrasound and orbital computed tomography. Trimming removed 5 bases from V and 0 bases from J; junction bases left unmatched: 9. The length of the CDR3 is 16 residues. Looked up from germline, CDR1 is SNHLY and CDR2 is FYNNEI. TCR beta CDR3 region amplification was performed from RNA transcripts. RT-PCR in the first round (using the HTBI primer set) targeted the TCR CDR3. Using its own MiXCR run on the multiplex PCR reads, TCRdb lists one record per CDR3 protein. The sample lists some 440,000 distinct CDR3 sequences, less than 20% seen once, with roughly 7.4% in the top ten.

The V and J genes are TRBV2 and TRBJ2-5; TRBD2 agrees at 7 bases. The sample was blood. The receptor's source is a woman aged 18 to 35 with Graves' hyperthyroidism. CDR3 protein: CASSRPGLPYQETQYF. CDR3 coding DNA: TGTGCCAGCAGTCGCCCGGGACTACCGTACCAAGAGACCCAGTACTTC.